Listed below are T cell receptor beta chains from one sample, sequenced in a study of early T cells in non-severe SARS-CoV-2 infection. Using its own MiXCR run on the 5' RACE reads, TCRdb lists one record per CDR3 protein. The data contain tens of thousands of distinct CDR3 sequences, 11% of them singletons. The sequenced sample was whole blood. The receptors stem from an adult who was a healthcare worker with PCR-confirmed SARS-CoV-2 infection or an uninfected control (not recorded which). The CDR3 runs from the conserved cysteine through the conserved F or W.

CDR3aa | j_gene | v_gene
CASSLESEGTQYF | TRBJ2-5 | TRBV12-3/TRBV12-4
CASSPRGQDYEQYF | TRBJ2-7 | TRBV28
CASSPPEWGSYNEQFF | TRBJ2-1 | TRBV9
CASSESLTVAEAFF | TRBJ1-1 | TRBV25-1
CASSPPSNEKLFF | TRBJ1-4 | TRBV18
CASSVRGQGTYEQYF | TRBJ2-7 | TRBV2
CASSQETSGRAKNIQYF | TRBJ2-4 | TRBV4-2
CASSLGTGVYEQYF | TRBJ2-7 | TRBV13
CAWMSSTLLRARDPSNYGYTF | TRBJ1-2 | TRBV30
CASSRTSGNYNEQFF | TRBJ2-1 | TRBV6-4
CASSLVRWVAGVSEQFF | TRBJ2-1 | TRBV7-2
CSASPGGGGSEAFF | TRBJ1-1 | TRBV20-1
CASSQRGMGNTEAFF | TRBJ1-1 | TRBV4-1
CASSPNQHRGPRKFF | TRBJ2-1 | TRBV14
CASSYVVGPGGSSHERAKNIQYF | TRBJ2-4 | TRBV6-2/TRBV6-3
CASRRPGTGELFF | TRBJ2-2 | TRBV12-3/TRBV12-4